Listed below are T cell receptor beta chains from one sample, sequenced in a study of T cells after yellow fever vaccination. TCRdb ran MiXCR on the 5' RACE reads and lists one entry per CDR3 protein. Here the sample spans over 25,000 distinct CDR3 sequences, 4.5% to 6% being singletons. The sample was PBMCs, either bulk or a sorted T-cell subset (CD4+, CD8+, memory, or dextramer-sorted; not recorded which), taken 15 days after the yellow fever booster vaccination. These receptors were collected from a man between 25 and 39 years old who received the YFV17D yellow fever vaccine. Both conserved end residues are part of each CDR3. A D gene is named only where the DNA matches it firmly. Clone size appears in some rows only: once, few, many, or a class for an expanded clone.

>TRBJ2-2|-|TRBV5-5|many
CASSLGRAGELFF
TGTGCCAGCAGCTTGGGGCGAGCCGGGGAGCTGTTTTTT
>TRBJ1-6|-|TRBV18|many
CASSKGGAEGSPLHF
TGTGCCAGCTCCAAAGGAGGCGCGGAGGGCTCACCCCTCCACTTT
>TRBJ2-7|TRBD2|TRBV28|many
CASSLNRGLAGGPARRYEQYF
TGTGCCAGCAGCTTAAACCGGGGACTAGCGGGAGGCCCAGCTCGGCGCTACGAGCAGTACTTC
>TRBJ1-1|-|TRBV18|many
CASWSEAGTEAFF
TGTGCCAGCTGGTCGGAAGCGGGCACTGAAGCTTTCTTT
>TRBJ2-3|-|TRBV14|many
CASSQDRGLRQYF
TGTGCCAGCAGCCAAGATCGGGGCCTTAGGCAGTATTTT
>TRBJ2-5|-|TRBV15|many
CATSNRGGQETQYF
TGTGCCACCAGCAACAGGGGGGGGCAAGAGACCCAGTACTTC
>TRBJ2-7|TRBD2|TRBV24-1|many
CATSPGVAGSYEQYF
TGTGCCACCAGCCCTGGAGTAGCGGGATCCTACGAGCAGTACTTC
>TRBJ2-7|-|TRBV6-6|many
CASSPVEYEQYF
TGTGCCAGCAGTCCCGTTGAGTACGAGCAGTACTTC
>TRBJ1-2|-|TRBV20-1|many
CSATGQGRSYGYTF
TGCAGTGCTACGGGCCAGGGGCGCAGCTATGGCTACACCTTC
>TRBJ2-2|-|TRBV4-2|many
CASSQGFRDHSTGELFF
TGTGCCAGCAGCCAAGGTTTCCGGGACCATAGCACCGGGGAGCTGTTTTTT
>TRBJ2-7|-|TRBV20-1|-
CCAREGARREQYF
TGCTGCGCCAGAGAAGGGGCGCGAAGGGAGCAGTACTTC
>TRBJ2-1|-|TRBV9|many
CASSVGGHSLSYNEQFF
TGTGCCAGCAGCGTAGGAGGGCATTCGTTATCCTACAATGAGCAGTTCTTC
>TRBJ2-5|TRBD2|TRBV6-5|few
CASSSGLSGRAETQYF
TGTGCCAGCAGTTCAGGCCTTAGCGGGAGGGCGGAGACCCAGTACTTC
>TRBJ2-1|-|TRBV15|many
CATSRQKNNEQFF
TGTGCCACCAGCAGACAGAAGAACAATGAGCAGTTCTTC
>TRBJ2-7|-|TRBV2|few
CASSEAHKVFNEQYF
TGTGCCAGCAGTGAAGCACACAAGGTCTTTAACGAGCAGTACTTC
>TRBJ2-1|TRBD2|TRBV9|many
CASSVDPSGFGNEQFF
TGTGCCAGCAGCGTAGATCCTAGCGGTTTTGGGAATGAGCAGTTCTTC
>TRBJ1-1|TRBD1|TRBV6-1|many
CASSVRQGSYTEAFF
TGTGCCAGCAGTGTCCGACAGGGATCTTATACTGAAGCTTTCTTT
>TRBJ2-3|TRBD2|TRBV7-2|many
CASSLGGLAGRSDTQYF
TGTGCCAGCAGCTTAGGCGGACTAGCGGGACGTAGTGATACGCAGTATTTT
>TRBJ2-7|-|TRBV5-1|many
CASSLGQPPYEQYF
TGCGCCAGCAGCTTGGGTCAGCCACCCTACGAGCAGTACTTC
>TRBJ2-7|-|TRBV28|-
CASSLKPFEQYF
TGTGCCAGCAGTTTAAAGCCATTCGAGCAGTACTTC
>TRBJ2-7|TRBD2|TRBV28|many
CASSSGTTPGEQYF
TGTGCCAGCAGTTCGGGGACTACCCCTGGTGAGCAGTACTTC
>TRBJ2-7|TRBD1|TRBV12-3/TRBV12-4|many
CASSFLQGSDEQYF
TGTGCCAGCAGTTTCCTACAGGGGTCGGACGAGCAGTACTTC
>TRBJ2-5|-|TRBV11-2|many
CASSLGQKETQYF
TGTGCCAGCAGCTTGGGGCAGAAAGAGACCCAGTACTTC
>TRBJ1-2|-|TRBV29-1|many
CSVGIGDYWEEGYTF
TGCAGCGTTGGGATAGGCGACTACTGGGAGGAAGGCTACACCTTC
>TRBJ1-1|-|TRBV6-5|many
CASSPIRGKAFF
TGTGCCAGCAGCCCTATCCGCGGGAAAGCTTTCTTT